This T cell receptor (beta chain) was observed in a study of blood T cell repertoires in COVID-19. Generated by immunoSEQ multiplex PCR, the TCRdb table keeps only in-frame clones and is missing some. The sample gives a few hundred thousand clones, around 90% of which show up once; 0.9% to 1% is in the top ten. Germline V gives CDR1 MRHNA, CDR2 SNTAGT. V was pared by 0 bases and J by 5 bases, with 4 bases of the junction left unmatched. This CDR3 has 16 amino acids. The V gene is TRBV6-4, the J gene TRBJ2-2; 9 nucleotides agree with TRBD2. This TCR derives from a woman aged 40-49 years who had recovered from COVID-19. Sequences were obtained from peripheral blood. The CDR3 sequence: CASSDSILAGTGELFF. CDR3 coding DNA: TGTGCCAGCAGTGACTCGATCCTAGCGGGAACCGGGGAGCTGTTTTTT.